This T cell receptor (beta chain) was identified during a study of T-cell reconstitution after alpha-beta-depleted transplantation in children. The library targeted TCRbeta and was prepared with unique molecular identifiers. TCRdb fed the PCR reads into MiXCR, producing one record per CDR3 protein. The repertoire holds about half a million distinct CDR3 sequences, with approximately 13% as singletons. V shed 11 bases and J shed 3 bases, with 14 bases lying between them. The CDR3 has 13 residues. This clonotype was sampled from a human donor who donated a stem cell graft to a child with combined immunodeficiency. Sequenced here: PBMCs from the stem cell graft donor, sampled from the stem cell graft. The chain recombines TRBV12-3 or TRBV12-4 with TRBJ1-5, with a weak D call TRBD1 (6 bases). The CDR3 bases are TGTGCCGGGAGTAGGGACATCAATCAGCCCCAGCATTTT. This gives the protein CAGSRDINQPQHF.